This T cell receptor beta chain was documented in a study of CD8 T cells in Susac syndrome. V was clipped by 5 bases and J by 3 bases, with 19 bases between them. CDR1 SGHAT and CDR2 FQNNGV come from the germline V gene. The CDR3 has 16 residues. Blood CD8+ and CD4+ T cells underwent high-throughput TCR beta sequencing. In contrast to the negatively isolated CD8+ and CD4+ T cells, TEMRA cells were FACS-enriched. The RNA input was roughly 0.5 to 1 ug, and it was reverse transcribed with random hexamers. From the immunoSEQ multiplex PCR reads, TCRdb called clonotypes with MiXCR, one entry per CDR3 protein. The table lists fewer than 350,000 distinct CDR3 sequences, 70% to 90% of them singletons.

The TCR originated in a human donor with multiple sclerosis. V and J are TRBV11-2 and TRBJ2-5, with D perhaps TRBD1 or TRBD2 (5 bases each). Sequencing was performed on CD8+ T cells from PBMCs. The CDR3 nucleotides read TGTGCCAGCAGCCCGTCCCAAGGGACGGGGAAAGAGACCCAGTACTTC. Protein sequence: CASSPSQGTGKETQYF. The full variable domain, rest sourced from reference TRBV11-2 and TRBJ2-5, is EAGVAQSPRYKIIEKRQSVAFWCNPISGHATLYWYQQILGQGPKLLIQFQNNGVVDDSQLPKDRFSAERLKGVDSTLKIQPAKLEDSAVYLCASSPSQGTGKETQYFGPGTRLLVL.